This T cell receptor beta chain was profiled in a study of cytomegalovirus exposure and HLA in healthy donors. Only in-frame clones appear in the TCRdb table, and some are missing; sequencing was by immunoSEQ multiplex PCR. This table holds 150,000 to 200,000 clones, just under 90% found once. This CDR3 spans 14 amino acids. CDR1 MNHNS and CDR2 SASEGT come from the germline V gene. Trimming at V came to 6 bases and at J to 5 bases, leaving 4 bases not matched to a gene. The validation cohort, a group of more than 100 subjects, included the donors and was separate from the approximately 700-subject first cohort.

Sequencing used PBMCs. The sequence was collected from a woman under 40 in good health and CMV-seronegative. The chain links TRBV6-1 to TRBJ2-2, with 9 bases lining up with TRBD1. The CDR3 DNA is TGTGCCAGCAGGGGACAGGGCCAAACCGGGGAGCTGTTTTTT. This sequence encodes CASRGQGQTGELFF.